This T cell receptor beta chain was recorded in a study of T-cell reconstitution after alpha-beta-depleted transplantation in children. Unique molecular identifiers were incorporated when the TCRbeta library was constructed. In TCRdb, the PCR reads were re-called with MiXCR into one record per CDR3 protein. The sample has around 410,000 distinct CDR3 sequences, roughly a tenth seen once. The CDR3 is 16 amino acids. The germline gives CDR1 SGHRS, CDR2 YFSETQ. The J segment lost 7 bases and the V segment lost 3 bases, leaving 11 bases of the junction unmatched. This clonotype showed up just a few times.

The sequencing used PBMCs from the stem cell graft donor, collected from the stem cell graft. This chain links TRBV5-1 with TRBJ1-4, with 8 bases identical to TRBD1. The clonotype originates from a human donor who donated a stem cell graft to a child with acute myeloid leukemia. CDR3 in amino acids: CASSYGQGGGSEKLFF. The DNA for the CDR3 is TGCGCCAGCAGCTACGGACAGGGCGGGGGTTCTGAAAAACTGTTTTTT.